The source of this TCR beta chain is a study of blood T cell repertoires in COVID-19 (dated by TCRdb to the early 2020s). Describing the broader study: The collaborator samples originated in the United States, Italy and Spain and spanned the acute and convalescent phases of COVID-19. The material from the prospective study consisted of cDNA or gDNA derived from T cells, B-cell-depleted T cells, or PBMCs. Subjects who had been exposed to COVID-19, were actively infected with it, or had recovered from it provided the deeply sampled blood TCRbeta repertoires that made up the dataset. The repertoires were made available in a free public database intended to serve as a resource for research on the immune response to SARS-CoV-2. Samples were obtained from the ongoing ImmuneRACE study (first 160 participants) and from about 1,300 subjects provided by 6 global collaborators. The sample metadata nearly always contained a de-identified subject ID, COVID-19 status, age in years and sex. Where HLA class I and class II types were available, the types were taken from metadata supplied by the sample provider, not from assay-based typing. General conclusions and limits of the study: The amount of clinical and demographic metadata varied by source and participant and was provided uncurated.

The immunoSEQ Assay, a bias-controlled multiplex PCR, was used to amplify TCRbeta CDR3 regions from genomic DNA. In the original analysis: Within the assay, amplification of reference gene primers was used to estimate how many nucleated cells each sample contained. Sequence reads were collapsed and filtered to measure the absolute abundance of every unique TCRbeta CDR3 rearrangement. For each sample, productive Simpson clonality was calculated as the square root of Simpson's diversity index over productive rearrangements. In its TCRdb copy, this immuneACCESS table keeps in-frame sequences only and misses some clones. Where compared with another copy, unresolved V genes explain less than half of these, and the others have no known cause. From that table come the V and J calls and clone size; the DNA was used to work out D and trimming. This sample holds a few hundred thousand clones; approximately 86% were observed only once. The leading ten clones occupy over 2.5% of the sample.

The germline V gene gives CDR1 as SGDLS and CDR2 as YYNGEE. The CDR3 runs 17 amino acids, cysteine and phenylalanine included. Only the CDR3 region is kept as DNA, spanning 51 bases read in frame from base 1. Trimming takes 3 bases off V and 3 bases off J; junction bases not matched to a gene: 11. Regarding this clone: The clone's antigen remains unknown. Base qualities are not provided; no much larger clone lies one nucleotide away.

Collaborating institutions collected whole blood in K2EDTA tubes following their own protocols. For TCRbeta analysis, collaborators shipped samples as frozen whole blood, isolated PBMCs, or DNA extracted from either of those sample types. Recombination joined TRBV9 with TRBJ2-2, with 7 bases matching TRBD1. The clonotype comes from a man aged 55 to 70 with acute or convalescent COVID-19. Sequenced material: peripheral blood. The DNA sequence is TGTGCCAGCAGCGCTCCCGAACAGGGGAGAGACACCGGGGAGCTGTTTTTT. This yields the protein CASSAPEQGRDTGELFF.